The clone carrying this TCR beta chain showed up just a few times. TCRdb used MiXCR to reprocess the 5' RACE reads, holding one entry per CDR3 protein. Of around 500,000 distinct CDR3 sequences in the sample, 21% are singletons; the top ten hold about a sixth. The germline CDR1 and CDR2 sequences are SNHLY and FYNNEI. The J segment lost 4 bases and the V segment lost 8 bases, leaving 4 bases of the junction unmatched. The CDR3 contains 13 residues. This entry belongs to a study of T cells after yellow fever vaccination. Material: PBMCs, obtained around 3 weeks after the first yellow fever vaccination. This TCR was sampled from a man between 18 and 29 years old who received the YFV17D yellow fever vaccine. The rearrangement links TRBV2 to TRBJ2-2; TRBD1 matches at 7 bases. CDR3 loop: CASSTGSTGELFF. The CDR3 DNA reads TGTGCCAGCTCGACAGGGAGCACCGGGGAGCTGTTTTTT.